The 16 T cell receptor beta chains below come from one sample, sequenced in a study of cytomegalovirus exposure and HLA in healthy donors. Use of 60 Vbeta and 13 Jbeta primers characterized the PCR. Sequencing was performed with immunoSEQ multiplex PCR; in TCRdb, only in-frame clones are kept and a portion is missing. The sample carries some 120,000 clones, roughly 78% recorded once. Sequenced input: PBMCs. These receptors were collected from a man aged 30 to 45 in good health and CMV-seronegative.

This clone has only a few counts. The rearrangement links TRBV10-2 to TRBJ2-2; no clear D gene. V lost 8 bases, J lost 3 bases, and 7 bases lay in between. The CDR3 runs 12 residues. The germline gives CDR1 WSHSY, CDR2 SAAADI. DNA for the CDR3: TGCGCCAGCCAACAGCACACCGGGGAGCTGTTTTTT. Translated, it gives CASQQHTGELFF.

This clone was detected once. The CDR3 here is CASSPRSYGYTF. CDR3 in DNA: TGTGCCAGCAGCCCCCGTAGCTATGGCTACACCTTC. The chain is built from TRBV7-9 and TRBJ1-2; the D is unclear. V lost 5 bases, J lost 4 bases, and 8 bases lay in between. Germline CDR1 reads SEHNR; CDR2 reads FQNEAQ (reference sequence). The CDR3 runs to 12 residues.

V is TRBV5-6 and J is TRBJ2-1; D may be TRBD2 (6 bases). The CDR3 covers 16 residues. V was pared by 0 bases and J by 7 bases, with 17 bases between. CDR1 is SGHDT, CDR2 YYEEEE, per germline. CDR3 sequence (DNA): TGTGCCAGCAGCTTGGGTCGCAAGCGGGCGGGAAATGAGCAGTTCTTC. It encodes CASSLGRKRAGNEQFF.

The V call is TRBV27, the J call TRBJ2-3; D perhaps matches TRBD2 (6 bases). The CDR3 totals 15 residues. Germline-derived CDR1 and CDR2 are MNHEY and SMNVEV (reference sequence). V shed 8 bases and J shed 5 bases, with 20 bases lying between them. CDR3 DNA: TGTGCCAGCGGCCCCCCAGCCGCGGGGCTAGATACGCAGTATTTT. As protein: CASGPPAAGLDTQYF.

V gene TRBV7-3 combines with J gene TRBJ2-2, with D possibly TRBD2 on 5 matching bases. Germline V gene lookup returns CDR1 SGHTA and CDR2 FQGTGA. This CDR3 has 15 amino acids. V lost 0 bases and J lost 5, with 10 bases in between. CDR3 nucleotides: TGTGCCAGCAGCTTAACCCCTACTAGTACCGGGGAGCTGTTTTTT. It is translated as CASSLTPTSTGELFF.

This chain connects TRBV19 to TRBJ1-5; 11 nucleotides line up with TRBD1. The germline V gene has CDR1 LNHDA and CDR2 SQIVND (reference sequence). The CDR3 runs to 18 residues. V shed 5 bases, J shed 4 bases, and the junction held 13 bases outside the gene matches. The CDR3: CASSGRTGGSGFNQPQHF. The CDR3 coding sequence is TGTGCCAGTAGTGGGAGGACAGGGGGCTCCGGTTTTAATCAGCCCCAGCATTTT. Full variable domain (rest looked up from reference TRBV19 and TRBJ1-5): DGGITQSPKYLFRKEGQNVTLSCEQNLNHDAMYWYRQDPGQGLRLIYYSQIVNDFQKGDIAEGYSVSREKKESFPLTVTSAQKNPTAFYLCASSGRTGGSGFNQPQHFGDGTRLSIL.

This sequence joins TRBV7-9 and TRBJ2-1; 8 nucleotides match TRBD1. Per the germline V gene, CDR1 is SEHNR and CDR2 is FQNEAQ (reference sequence). There are 15 residues in the CDR3. V shed 5 bases and J 7 bases; nucleotides not matched to a gene: 10. CDR3 DNA sequence: TGTGCCAGCAGCACCCGACAGGGGTTCGGTAATGAGCAGTTCTTC. It translates to CASSTRQGFGNEQFF.

The chain recombines TRBV6-1 with TRBJ1-2, with 9 nucleotides matching TRBD1. The length of the CDR3 is 15 residues. After removal of 5 bases from V and 3 bases from J, the junction contained 7 bases not matched to a gene. Germline CDR1 and CDR2: MNHNS and SASEGT. In DNA form, the CDR3 reads TGTGCCAGCAGTCGCCCTGGGACAGGGTACTATGGCTACACCTTC. It yields the protein CASSRPGTGYYGYTF.

As for this clone: At one end the junction does not follow the germline gene, possibly because of a read error. The V gene is TRBV7-9, the J gene TRBJ2-1; TRBD2 aligns across 8 bases. The CDR3 covers 13 residues. CDR1 is SEHNR and CDR2 is FQNEAQ in the germline V gene (reference sequence). Written as DNA, the CDR3 is TGTTCCAGCAGCCCGGGAGGGTTCAATGAGCAGTTCTTC. It specifies CSSSPGGFNEQFF.

V is TRBV28 and J is TRBJ1-5; 8 bases align to TRBD1. V shed 2 bases, J shed 4 bases, and the junction held 7 bases outside the gene matches. CDR3 length: 16 amino acids. Germline CDR1 and CDR2: MDHEN and SYDVKM. CDR3 residues: CASSLKWTGFNQPQHF. Here the CDR3 DNA reads TGTGCCAGCAGTTTAAAGTGGACAGGGTTTAATCAGCCCCAGCATTTT. Combining the CDR3 with reference TRBV28 and TRBJ1-5 gives the whole variable domain DVKVTQSSRYLVKRTGEKVFLECVQDMDHENMFWYRQDPGLGLRLIYFSYDVKMKEKGDIPEGYSVSREKKERFSLILESASTNQTSMYLCASSLKWTGFNQPQHFGDGTRLSIL.

This chain connects TRBV2 to TRBJ2-5; the D is unclear. CDR1 is SNHLY and CDR2 is FYNNEI in the germline V gene. The V and J ends lost 6 bases and 0 bases respectively, with 14 bases between them. CDR3 length: 15 residues. CDR3 nucleotide sequence: TGTGCCAGCAGCGACTCAAGATCGTACCAAGAGACCCAGTACTTC. Translated, it gives CASSDSRSYQETQYF.

V gene TRBV19 combines with J gene TRBJ2-5, with D perhaps TRBD2 (6 bases). This CDR3 has 15 residues. From germline, CDR1 is LNHDA and CDR2 SQIVND (reference sequence). Trimming removed 5 bases at V and 5 bases at J, with 18 bases between. In nucleotides, the CDR3 is TGTGCCAGTAGTCCCGGGACTTTCCCGGGGGAGACCCAGTACTTC. Amino acids: CASSPGTFPGETQYF.

The rearrangement uses TRBV29-1 and TRBJ1-2; 10 bases are a match to TRBD1. J lost 1 base, V lost 8 bases, and 4 bases had no gene match. The CDR3 totals 13 residues. Germline V lookup: CDR1 SQVTM, CDR2 ANQGSEA. This chain's CDR3 is CSLRDRGNYGYTF. The CDR3 DNA reads as TGCAGCTTGAGGGACAGGGGTAACTATGGCTACACCTTC.

J is TRBJ1-6 and V is TRBV6-5; 10 bases fit TRBD1. The CDR3 spans 15 residues. V trimming: 6 bases; J trimming: 7 bases; junction bases outside the gene matches: 6. Germline V gene lookup returns CDR1 MNHEY and CDR2 SVGAGI. The CDR3 loop reads CASSRRTGGNSPLHF. The CDR3, as DNA: TGTGCCAGCAGCCGTAGGACAGGGGGAAATTCACCCCTCCACTTT.

This clone was detected only a few times. J is TRBJ1-4 and V is TRBV12-5; D is unclear. V lost 5 bases and J 8 bases, leaving 15 bases between the germline ends. Per the germline V gene, CDR1 is LGHNT and CDR2 is FRNRAP. The CDR3 runs 14 residues. In nucleotides, the CDR3 is TGTGCTAGTGGTCCCTGGGAGGGTAGAGAAAAACTGTTTTTT. Encoded protein: CASGPWEGREKLFF. Full variable domain (missing parts from reference TRBV12-5 and TRBJ1-4): DARVTQTPRHKVTEMGQEVTMRCQPILGHNTVFWYRQTMMQGLELLAYFRNRAPLDDSGMPKDRFSAEMPDATLATLKIQPSEPRDSAVYFCASGPWEGREKLFFGSGTQLSVL.

J is TRBJ2-1 and V is TRBV11-2; 9 bases map to TRBD2. Looked up from germline, CDR1 is SGHAT and CDR2 is FQNNGV. V trimming: 5 bases; J trimming: 3 bases; junction bases outside the gene matches: 5. The CDR3 sequence is 15 residues long. The CDR3 loop reads CASSRASGNYNEQFF. The CDR3 bases are TGTGCCAGCAGCCGGGCTAGCGGGAACTACAATGAGCAGTTCTTC.